This T cell receptor beta chain was sequenced in a study of identifying expanded T cells in peripheral blood. Study-wide results and limits: Clone count variance between roughly two-week samples rose with total template count.

The CDR3 is 14 residues long. CDR1 is SGHRS, CDR2 YFSETQ, per germline. J lost 4 bases, V lost 2 bases, and 2 bases had no gene match. Clones were sequenced by immunoSEQ multiplex PCR, and TCRdb holds only the in-frame ones, with some missing. The data show about 54,000 clones, roughly nine tenths seen once. Worth noting for this clone: Its specificity is unknown.

The origin of this receptor is a person between 18 and 75 years old in good health. This chain connects TRBV5-1 to TRBJ1-1, with TRBD1 matching over 10 bases. Input material: blood. CDR3 sequence: CASSFGQGGTEAFF. The DNA for the CDR3 is TGCGCCAGCAGCTTTGGACAGGGGGGCACTGAAGCTTTCTTT.